The 9 T cell receptor beta chains presented below share a single source sample, sequenced in a study of blood T cell repertoires in COVID-19. Assay: immunoSEQ multiplex PCR; the TCRdb copy retains only in-frame clones and omits some. The profile shows tens of thousands of clones, approximately 82% of them singletons. The sample was peripheral blood. All receptors derive from an elderly woman with acute or convalescent COVID-19.

The J gene is TRBJ2-3, the V gene TRBV10-3; D possibly corresponds to TRBD2 (5 bases). The CDR3 covers 15 residues. V lost 1 base and J lost 1, with 9 bases in between. In germline, CDR1 is ENHRY, CDR2 SYGVKD. This chain's CDR3 is CAISELRVGTDTQYF. As DNA, the CDR3 is TGTGCCATCAGTGAGTTGAGGGTGGGCACAGATACGCAGTATTTT.

This clone occurred a few times. This chain connects TRBV12-3 or TRBV12-4 to TRBJ2-7, with D possibly being TRBD1 (6 bases). The CDR3 has 13 amino acids. With 4 bases removed from V and 6 bases from J, the gap between germline ends came to 13 bases. As DNA, the CDR3 is TGTGCCAGCAGTTCCGGGACATTGCTCGAGCAGTACTTC. It translates to CASSSGTLLEQYF.

V usage is TRBV7-2 and J usage is TRBJ2-2; TRBD2 matches 15 bases. Trimming at V came to 1 base and at J to 2 bases, leaving 2 bases not matched to a gene. CDR1 and CDR2 from the germline V gene are SGHTA and FQGNSA. This CDR3 contains 18 residues. Here the CDR3 DNA reads TGTGCCAGCAGCTTAGAGGGACTAGCGGGAGGTAACACCGGGGAGCTGTTTTTT. Amino acid sequence: CASSLEGLAGGNTGELFF. Using reference TRBV7-2 and TRBJ2-2 for the parts outside the CDR3, the full variable domain is GAGVSQSPSNKVTEKGKDVELRCDPISGHTALYWYRQSLGQGLEFLIYFQGNSAPDKSGLPSDRFSAERTGGSVSTLTIQRTQQEDSAVYLCASSLEGLAGGNTGELFFGEGSRLTVL.

The genes are TRBV9 and TRBJ1-6; TRBD1 might be the D (6 bases). The CDR3 is made up of 15 amino acids. Trimming stripped 0 bases from V and 9 bases from J, with 13 bases between. The germline gives CDR1 SGDLS, CDR2 YYNGEE. The CDR3 DNA sequence: TGTGCCAGCAGCGTAGTAGGGGGAGAGAGTTCACCCCTCCACTTT. This translates into CASSVVGGESSPLHF.

A few counts support this clone. V and J are TRBV7-9 and TRBJ1-1; 9 nucleotides align to TRBD1. This CDR3 spans 15 amino acids. The junction had 3 bases not matched to a gene; V was cut back by 4 bases and J by 0 bases. Germline V lookup: CDR1 SEHNR, CDR2 FQNEAQ (reference sequence). Here the CDR3 DNA reads TGTGCCAGCAGCTCAGGACAGGGGATGAACACTGAAGCTTTCTTT. Amino acid sequence: CASSSGQGMNTEAFF.

This clone was seen a single time. The chain employs TRBV28 and TRBJ2-4; possible D gene TRBD1, 6 bases. V was pared by 2 bases and J by 1 base, with 6 bases between. Germline V gene data show CDR1 as MDHEN and CDR2 as SYDVKM. This CDR3 region has 14 residues. This CDR3 reads CASSLQGAKNIQYF. CDR3 nucleotides: TGTGCCAGCAGTTTACAGGGGGCCAAAAACATTCAGTACTTC. Full variable domain (outside the CDR3, taken from reference TRBV28 and TRBJ2-4): DVKVTQSSRYLVKRTGEKVFLECVQDMDHENMFWYRQDPGLGLRLIYFSYDVKMKEKGDIPEGYSVSREKKERFSLILESASTNQTSMYLCASSLQGAKNIQYFGAGTRLSVL.

This rearrangement joins TRBV7-9 to TRBJ1-1, with 7 bases matching TRBD1. The CDR3 is made up of 14 amino acids. Germline V lookup: CDR1 SEHNR, CDR2 FQNEAQ (reference sequence). V was pared by 5 bases and J by 0 bases, with 3 bases of the junction left unmatched. CDR3 sequence: CASSLGTVNTEAFF. CDR3 nucleotide sequence: TGTGCCAGCAGCCTCGGGACAGTGAACACTGAAGCTTTCTTT.

Comments on this clone: A read error may account for a junction end that differs from germline. This chain connects TRBV7-8 to TRBJ1-5; 8 bases agree with TRBD1. The length of the CDR3 is 14 residues. CDR1 SGHVS and CDR2 FQNEAQ come from the germline V gene. The CDR3 region is CASSPGQGNRPQHF. The CDR3 nucleotides read TGTGCCAGCAGCCCCGGACAGGGTAATCGGCCCCAGCATTTT.

The rearrangement links TRBV7-2 to TRBJ1-3, with 9 bases lining up with TRBD1. This CDR3 spans 16 amino acids. Germline V gives CDR1 SGHTA, CDR2 FQGNSA. J was trimmed by 2 bases and V by 4 bases; bases with no gene match: 6. CDR3 sequence reads: CASSSQGAGAGNTIYF. The CDR3 DNA reads TGTGCCAGCAGCTCACAGGGGGCCGGGGCTGGAAACACCATATATTTT.